The 19 T cell receptor beta chains presented below share a single source sample, sequenced in a study of a mutant IDH1 vaccine in newly diagnosed glioma. Clones were read by immunoSEQ multiplex PCR, and TCRdb kept only the in-frame ones, dropping some. The table has tens of thousands of clones, around 80% seen once. Which antigens these TCRs recognize remains unknown. The time point here: week 35, safety follow-up. Vaccinated patients received 300 ug of mutant IDH1 20-mer peptide per dose, with topical imiquimod. The sequences come from PBMCs, collected from a glioma patient whose treatment included an IDH1 peptide vaccine. The receptors come from a man aged 35-49 years with glioma. Some clones in this sample may be carry-over from other donors' samples.

The V and J genes are TRBV18 and TRBJ1-2, with D maybe TRBD1 (5 bases). Germline CDR1 reads KGHSH; CDR2 reads LQKENI. The CDR3 length is 14 residues. The ends were cut back, 6 bases at V and 1 base at J, with 12 bases in the middle. CDR3 bases: TGTGCCAGCTCGTCCGGGACGGGTAACTATGGCTACACCTTC. Protein product: CASSSGTGNYGYTF.

The chain combines TRBV5-1 with TRBJ2-7, with 8 bases matching TRBD1. This CDR3 is built from 14 residues. The V gene's germline CDR1 is SGHRS and CDR2 YFSETQ. V dropped 4 bases and J dropped 2; count of bases not matched to a gene: 5. CDR3 in amino acids: CASSPTGATYEQYF. DNA of the CDR3: TGCGCCAGCAGCCCGACAGGGGCGACCTACGAGCAGTACTTC.

The V call is TRBV7-9, the J call TRBJ1-2; TRBD1 might be the D (5 bases). There are 17 residues in the CDR3. V gave up 5 bases and J gave up 4 bases, with 23 bases separating them. CDR1 SEHNR and CDR2 FQNEAQ come from the germline V gene (reference sequence). This chain's CDR3 is CASSPRLGQGSLYGYTF. CDR3 DNA sequence: TGTGCCAGCAGCCCCCGTTTAGGGCAGGGATCCCTCTATGGCTACACCTTC.

The chain carries TRBV7-8 and TRBJ1-2, with D unresolved. In germline, CDR1 is SGHVS, CDR2 FQNEAQ. The CDR3 sequence is 15 residues long. Trimming removed 4 bases from V and 6 bases from J, with 18 bases in between. CDR3: CASSSRIPGTHGYTF. As DNA, the CDR3 is TGTGCCAGCAGCTCCAGGATTCCGGGAACCCATGGCTACACCTTC.

The chain recombines TRBV30 with TRBJ2-7; the D is unclear. Per the germline V gene, CDR1 is GTSNPN and CDR2 is SVGIG (reference sequence). The CDR3 runs to 14 residues. Trimming cost V 0 bases and J 4 bases, with 13 bases left between them. This CDR3 is CAWSVLGIRYEQYF. DNA for the CDR3: TGTGCCTGGAGTGTACTTGGCATTCGGTACGAGCAGTACTTC. The variable domain in full, completed from reference TRBV30 and TRBJ2-7, reads SQTIHQWPATLVQPVGSPLSLECTVEGTSNPNLYWYRQAAGRGLQLLFYSVGIGQISSEVPQNLSASRPQDRQFILSSKKLLLSDSGFYLCAWSVLGIRYEQYFGPGTRLTVT.

The chain links TRBV4-2 to TRBJ1-6; TRBD1 is a possible D gene (5 bases). This CDR3 has 18 residues. The V gene's germline CDR1 is LGHNA and CDR2 YNFKEQ. Trimming pared 4 bases from V and 0 bases from J, leaving 16 bases between. The CDR3 region has the DNA TGTGCCAGCAGCCGAGGGACCGCAAAGAGCTCCTATAATTCACCCCTCCACTTT. This translates into CASSRGTAKSSYNSPLHF.

This clone was picked up one time. The chain carries TRBV5-1 and TRBJ1-1; D is perhaps TRBD1 (6 bases). CDR1 is SGHRS, CDR2 YFSETQ, per germline. Trimming shortened V by 4 bases and J by 6 bases, and 16 bases separated the two germline ends. The CDR3 has 14 residues. This CDR3 is CASSGGGVTSEAFF. In DNA form, the CDR3 reads TGCGCCAGCAGCGGGGGGGGCGTGACCTCTGAAGCTTTCTTT.

This chain links TRBV7-3 with TRBJ2-2; TRBD1 aligns across 7 bases. Germline CDR1 is SGHTA and CDR2 is FQGTGA. The CDR3 loop spans 13 amino acids. The V gene end was trimmed by 2 bases and the J gene end by 6 bases; junction bases not matched to a gene: 0. DNA of the CDR3: TGTGCCAGCAGCTTACAGGGGGCCGGGGAGCTGTTTTTT. Translated, it gives CASSLQGAGELFF.

The chain recombines TRBV4-2 with TRBJ2-6; no reliable D call. The V gene lost 0 bases and the J gene lost 0 bases, with 6 bases spanning the gap. Germline CDR1 and CDR2: LGHNA and YNFKEQ. This CDR3 region has 16 residues. The CDR3 DNA reads TGTGCCAGCAGCCAAGATATAAGCTCTGGGGCCAACGTCCTGACTTTC. Protein: CASSQDISSGANVLTF.

The chain employs TRBV7-2 and TRBJ1-2; perhaps TRBD1 as D (5 bases). Germline CDR1 is SGHTA and CDR2 is FQGNSA. The CDR3 consists of 13 residues. V lost 2 bases and J 4 bases, leaving 8 bases between the germline ends. CDR3 region: CASSLQGPYGYTF. The CDR3 DNA reads TGTGCCAGCAGCTTACAGGGTCCCTATGGCTACACCTTC.

The CDR3, as DNA: TGTGCCAGCAGTCCAGGTTTTTCCGACGAGCAGTACTTC. This encodes CASSPGFSDEQYF. This chain connects TRBV27 to TRBJ2-7, with D unclear. Trimming took off 5 bases at V and 5 bases at J, with 13 bases between the two ends. Germline CDR1 MNHEY, CDR2 SMNVEV (reference sequence). The CDR3 has 13 residues.

This chain connects TRBV15 to TRBJ2-3, with 7 nucleotides matching TRBD2. V gave up 3 bases and J gave up 7 bases; unmatched junction bases: 7. This CDR3 is built from 14 residues. CDR1 and CDR2 from the germline V gene are LNHNV and YYDKDF (reference sequence). CDR3 in amino acids: CATSRRGGGYTQYF. CDR3 DNA sequence: TGTGCCACCAGCAGGAGAGGCGGGGGTTATACGCAGTATTTT.

J is TRBJ2-2 and V is TRBV4-3, with D possibly TRBD1 on 5 matching bases. This CDR3 has 17 amino acids. The germline gives CDR1 LGHNA, CDR2 YSLEER. Trimming stripped 0 bases from V and 0 bases from J, with 11 bases between. CDR3 residues: CASSQDLQDANTGELFF. CDR3 nucleotides: TGCGCCAGCAGCCAAGATTTACAGGACGCGAACACCGGGGAGCTGTTTTTT.

This chain uses TRBV15 with TRBJ1-5; D not certain. The ends were cut back, 8 bases at V and 0 bases at J, with 8 bases in the middle. Germline lookup yields CDR1 LNHNV and CDR2 YYDKDF (reference sequence). The CDR3 spans 13 residues. CDR3 in amino acids: CATAKGSNQPQHF. DNA of the CDR3: TGTGCCACCGCCAAGGGTAGCAATCAGCCCCAGCATTTT.

The chain has TRBV5-4 and TRBJ1-1; no firm D call. The germline V gene has CDR1 SGHNT and CDR2 YYREEE (reference sequence). The CDR3 extends over 14 amino acids. V was trimmed by 0 bases and J by 6 bases, leaving 12 bases between them. The CDR3 region has the DNA TGTGCCAGCAGCTTGGAGAACAGTATCGCTGAAGCTTTCTTT. It codes for CASSLENSIAEAFF.

The genes are TRBV4-1 and TRBJ1-1, with D perhaps matching TRBD1 (5 bases). Germline V gene lookup returns CDR1 MGHRA and CDR2 YSYEKL. The V end lost 0 bases, the J end lost 1 base, and 6 bases lay between the germline ends. The CDR3 spans 14 residues. The chain's CDR3 is CASSQDTGNTEAFF. CDR3 bases: TGCGCCAGCAGCCAAGATACAGGGAACACTGAAGCTTTCTTT.

This clone turned up a few times. The chain uses TRBV5-1 and TRBJ1-4; a weak D match, TRBD1 (6 bases). Germline-derived CDR1 and CDR2 are SGHRS and YFSETQ. The ends were cut back, 4 bases at V and 4 bases at J, with 20 bases in the middle. The CDR3 length is 17 residues. In DNA form, the CDR3 reads TGCGCCAGCAGCCCGGTGGCATACCGGGGGCTTAATGAAAAACTGTTTTTT. Translated, it gives CASSPVAYRGLNEKLFF.

CDR3 residues: CSVDATGQETQYF. The CDR3 DNA is TGCAGCGTTGATGCGACAGGACAAGAGACCCAGTACTTC. The chain joins TRBV29-1 to TRBJ2-5, with TRBD1 as a possible D gene (6 bases). This CDR3 is 13 amino acids long. The germline V and J ends were trimmed by 3 bases and 2 bases, with 10 bases remaining between them. Germline V gene lookup returns CDR1 SQVTM and CDR2 ANQGSEA.

This clone was seen a single time. CDR3 in DNA: TGTGCCAGCAGTGACCAAAACAGGGAGGGCACTGAAGCTTTCTTT. Translating gives CASSDQNREGTEAFF. V is TRBV6-4 and J is TRBJ1-1; possible D gene TRBD1, 6 bases. This CDR3 is built from 15 residues. Looked up from germline, CDR1 is MRHNA and CDR2 is SNTAGT. Trimming took off 2 bases at V and 4 bases at J, with 14 bases between the two ends.